Listed below are T cell receptor beta chains from one sample, sequenced in a study of molecular identifiers for immune sequencing clone quantification. TCRdb analysed the PCR reads with MiXCR anew, one entry per CDR3 protein. The sample consists of about 640,000 distinct CDR3 sequences, about 20% of them appearing once. Sequenced input: naive CD8+ T cells from blood, with Jurkat cell RNA spiked in. The origin of the receptors is a human donor in good health. Some libraries in this study had Jurkat cell RNA spiked in. The CDR3 runs from the conserved cysteine through the conserved F or W. D genes are given only for firm matches. Expanded clones get a size class; other rows say once, few or many, or leave the size out.

v_gene,j_gene,d_gene,abundance,len,CDR3aa,CDR3nt
TRBV4-1,TRBJ2-3,TRBD1,many,17,CASSQTDRDDSGDTQYF,TGCGCCAGCAGCCAGACGGACAGGGATGATTCGGGAGATACGCAGTATTTT
TRBV2,TRBJ1-1,.,many,13,CASSPGPSFPAFF,TGTGCCAGCAGCCCCGGACCGTCCTTTCCCGCTTTCTTT
TRBV30,TRBJ2-1,TRBD2,many,15,CAWSYLAGGYNEQFF,TGTGCCTGGAGTTATCTAGCGGGAGGTTACAATGAGCAGTTCTTC
TRBV7-6,TRBJ2-7,TRBD2,many,18,CASSLGGPGLAGSYEQYF,TGTGCCAGCAGCTTAGGTGGACCCGGACTAGCTGGATCCTACGAGCAGTACTTC
TRBV10-3,TRBJ1-5,.,many,16,CAISESIQGGSQPQHF,TGTGCCATCAGTGAGTCGATACAGGGTGGGAGTCAGCCCCAGCATTTT
TRBV6-6,TRBJ2-7,TRBD2,many,17,CASSYSVERGAPIEQYF,TGTGCCAGCAGTTACTCGGTTGAGCGGGGGGCGCCCATCGAGCAGTACTTC
TRBV7-9,TRBJ2-3,TRBD2,many,14,CASSGTMGADTQYF,TGTGCCAGCAGCGGGACTATGGGTGCAGATACGCAGTATTTT
TRBV7-8,TRBJ2-2,TRBD2,many,19,CASSLGGASGGQNTGELFF,TGTGCCAGCAGCTTAGGGGGGGCTAGCGGGGGGCAGAACACCGGGGAGCTGTTTTTT
TRBV20-1,TRBJ1-1,.,.,14,CSARGTADYSEAFF,TGCAGTGCTAGAGGGACAGCAGATTACTCTGAAGCTTTCTTT
TRBV19,TRBJ1-5,.,many,15,CASNLAGRSNQPQHF,TGTGCCAGTAACCTTGCGGGGAGGAGCAATCAGCCCCAGCATTTT
TRBV13,TRBJ2-5,TRBD2,.,16,CASSLALAGGEETQYF,TGTGCCAGCAGCTTAGCGCTAGCGGGAGGGGAAGAGACCCAGTACTTC
TRBV19,TRBJ2-7,.,few,14,CASSHRGSPYEQYF,TGTGCCAGTAGCCATCGTGGGTCCCCCTACGAGCAGTACTTC
TRBV4-1,TRBJ2-7,.,.,15,CASSQPGQPLYEQYF,TGCGCCAGCAGCCAACCGGGACAACCACTCTACGAGCAGTACTTC
TRBV7-9,TRBJ1-1,.,many,15,CASSFTTRMNTEAFF,TGTGCCAGCAGTTTCACGACCAGAATGAACACTGAAGCTTTCTTT
TRBV24-1,TRBJ2-2,.,many,18,CATSSPWLGTANTGELFF,TGTGCCACCAGTTCCCCCTGGTTGGGGACGGCGAACACCGGGGAGCTGTTTTTT
TRBV11-2,TRBJ2-4,TRBD2,few,17,CASSLAAGGLAKNIQYF,TGTGCCAGCAGCTTAGCGGCGGGGGGCCTAGCCAAAAACATTCAGTACTTC
TRBV12-5,TRBJ1-5,TRBD1,many,14,CASGPTGDNQPQHF,TGTGCTAGTGGACCGACAGGGGATAATCAGCCCCAGCATTTT
TRBV27,TRBJ2-7,.,few,13,CASSPDFGNEQYF,TGTGCCAGCAGTCCGGATTTTGGGAACGAGCAGTACTTC
TRBV10-3,TRBJ2-1,TRBD2,few,13,CAIGGLAYNEQFF,TGTGCCATCGGCGGACTAGCCTACAATGAGCAGTTCTTC
TRBV6-1,TRBJ2-3,TRBD2,many,15,CASLSSGASTDTQYF,TGTGCGAGTTTGTCTAGCGGAGCGAGCACAGATACGCAGTATTTT
TRBV3-1,TRBJ2-1,TRBD2,.,16,CASSLNPGLASNEQFF,TGTGCCAGCAGCCTAAACCCGGGACTAGCGTCGAATGAGCAGTTCTTC
TRBV9,TRBJ2-3,TRBD1,few,16,CASSVGAGGRTDTQYF,TGTGCCAGCAGCGTAGGGGCAGGGGGTAGGACAGATACGCAGTATTTT
TRBV27,TRBJ2-2,.,many,16,CASTGAQVVGTGELFF,TGTGCCAGCACCGGGGCGCAGGTAGTCGGCACCGGGGAGCTGTTTTTT
TRBV27,TRBJ1-4,.,many,17,CASSRSWQNQLNEKLFF,TGTGCCAGCAGCCGGAGCTGGCAGAACCAATTAAATGAAAAACTGTTTTTT
TRBV28,TRBJ1-1,.,many,17,CASSSYRRRGLNTEAFF,TGTGCCAGCAGTTCGTATCGCCGGAGAGGTTTGAACACTGAAGCTTTCTTT